This T cell receptor beta chain came from a study of cytomegalovirus exposure and HLA in healthy donors. A note on this clone: Its matching antigen is unknown.

Method: immunoSEQ multiplex PCR; TCRdb's copy keeps in-frame clones and lacks some. The sample carries a few hundred thousand clones, 85% to 90% recorded once. Study conclusions and caveats: In vitro confirmation showed three CMV-associated chains to be CMV antigen specific. The tendency of first-cohort TCR clusters to co-occur in the roughly 120 validation repertoires was the finding of a later analysis.

There are 15 residues in the CDR3. The V gene's germline CDR1 is SGDLS and CDR2 YYNGEE. Trimming at V came to 7 bases and at J to 3 bases, leaving 7 bases not matched to a gene. Sequencing was carried out using PBMCs. The TCR was taken from a woman under 30 in good health and CMV-seronegative. This chain connects TRBV9 to TRBJ2-6; 7 nucleotides agree with TRBD1. As DNA, the CDR3 is TGTGCCAGCCGCGATAGGGGGCATGGGGCCAACGTCCTGACTTTC. Residues: CASRDRGHGANVLTF.